These T cell receptor beta chains were read from a single sample in a study of T cell responses to AZD1222 COVID-19 vaccine. The assay was immunoSEQ multiplex PCR, and TCRdb's table has in-frame clones only and misses some. The sample has about 150,000 clones, roughly nine tenths seen once. Sequenced here: peripheral blood, sampled 28 days after the second AZD1222 dose. These receptors all stem from an adult who received the AZD1222 COVID-19 vaccine. Both conserved end residues are part of each CDR3. Fields, in order: V gene, clone size, J gene, D gene, CDR3 protein, CDR3 DNA. A D gene is named only where the DNA matches it firmly. Clone size, where shown, is once, few, many, or a class for clones that have expanded.

v_call: TRBV27
clone_size: .
j_call: TRBJ1-1
d_call: .
cdr3_aa: CASTPIEGMNTEAFF
cdr3_nt: TGTGCCAGCACCCCCATTGAGGGAATGAACACTGAAGCTTTCTTT

v_call: TRBV10-3
clone_size: .
j_call: TRBJ1-5
d_call: TRBD1
cdr3_aa: CAISESTQGNQPQHF
cdr3_nt: TGTGCCATCAGTGAGTCCACACAGGGGAATCAGCCCCAGCATTTT

v_call: TRBV28
clone_size: few
j_call: TRBJ1-2
d_call: .
cdr3_aa: CASSLGGRGRDTF
cdr3_nt: TGTGCCAGCAGTTTAGGGGGGAGAGGGAGGGACACCTTC

v_call: TRBV21-1
clone_size: .
j_call: TRBJ2-1
d_call: .
cdr3_aa: CASSSLCGSYNEQFF
cdr3_nt: TGTGCCAGCAGCAGTCTCTGCGGTTCCTACAATGAGCAGTTCTTC

v_call: TRBV2
clone_size: .
j_call: TRBJ2-5
d_call: .
cdr3_aa: CASSEALRGGVTAQYF
cdr3_nt: TGTGCCAGCAGTGAAGCGCTTCGTGGCGGGGTGACGGCCCAGTACTTC

v_call: TRBV3-1/TRBV3-2
clone_size: once
j_call: TRBJ2-3
d_call: TRBD2
cdr3_aa: CASSQPSGNTDTQYF
cdr3_nt: TGTGCCAGCAGTCAACCGAGCGGGAACACAGATACGCAGTATTTT

v_call: TRBV7-2
clone_size: .
j_call: TRBJ2-3
d_call: TRBD2
cdr3_aa: CASNKLAGGPDTQYF
cdr3_nt: TGTGCCAGCAACAAATTAGCGGGGGGCCCAGATACGCAGTATTTT

v_call: TRBV20-1
clone_size: .
j_call: TRBJ1-6
d_call: .
cdr3_aa: CSASRAPKGGSYNSPLHF
cdr3_nt: TGCAGTGCTAGTCGAGCCCCAAAGGGAGGCTCCTATAATTCACCCCTCCACTTT

v_call: TRBV10-3
clone_size: .
j_call: TRBJ2-1
d_call: TRBD2
cdr3_aa: CATKGGGGYNEQFF
cdr3_nt: TGTGCCACCAAGGGTGGGGGGGGTTACAATGAGCAGTTCTTC

v_call: TRBV7-9
clone_size: .
j_call: TRBJ1-1
d_call: TRBD1
cdr3_aa: CASSQGTGNTEAFF
cdr3_nt: TGTGCCAGCAGCCAGGGGACAGGGAACACTGAAGCTTTCTTT

v_call: TRBV9
clone_size: .
j_call: TRBJ1-2
d_call: .
cdr3_aa: CASSVAADTYGYTF
cdr3_nt: TGTGCCAGCAGCGTAGCGGCGGATACCTATGGCTACACCTTC

v_call: TRBV10-3
clone_size: .
j_call: TRBJ2-3
d_call: TRBD1
cdr3_aa: CAISEGDRRWDTQYF
cdr3_nt: TGTGCCATCAGTGAGGGGGACAGGCGGTGGGATACGCAGTATTTT

v_call: TRBV12-5
clone_size: once
j_call: TRBJ1-1
d_call: .
cdr3_aa: CASAVNLNTEAFF
cdr3_nt: TGTGCTAGTGCTGTAAACCTGAACACTGAAGCTTTCTTT

v_call: TRBV6-2/TRBV6-3
clone_size: .
j_call: TRBJ1-1
d_call: .
cdr3_aa: CASSYLWEEAFF
cdr3_nt: TGTGCCAGCAGTTACCTTTGGGAGGAAGCTTTCTTT

v_call: TRBV19
clone_size: .
j_call: TRBJ2-3
d_call: .
cdr3_aa: CASSVGGRGNTQYF
cdr3_nt: TGTGCCAGTAGCGTCGGCGGGCGCGGGAATACGCAGTATTTT